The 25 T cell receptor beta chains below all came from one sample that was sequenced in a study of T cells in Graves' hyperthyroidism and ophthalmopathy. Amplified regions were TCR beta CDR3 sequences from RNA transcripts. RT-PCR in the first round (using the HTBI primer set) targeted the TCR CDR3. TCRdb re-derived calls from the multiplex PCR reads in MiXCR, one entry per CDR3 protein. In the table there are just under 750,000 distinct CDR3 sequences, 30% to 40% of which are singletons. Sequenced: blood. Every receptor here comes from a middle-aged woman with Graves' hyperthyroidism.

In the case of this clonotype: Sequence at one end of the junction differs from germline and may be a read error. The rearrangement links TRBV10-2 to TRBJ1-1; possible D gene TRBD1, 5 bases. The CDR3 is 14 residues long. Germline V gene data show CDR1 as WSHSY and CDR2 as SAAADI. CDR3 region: CASSQVGGSTEAFF. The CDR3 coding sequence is TGTGCCAGCAGCCAAGTCGGGGGATCCACTGAAGCTTTCTTT.

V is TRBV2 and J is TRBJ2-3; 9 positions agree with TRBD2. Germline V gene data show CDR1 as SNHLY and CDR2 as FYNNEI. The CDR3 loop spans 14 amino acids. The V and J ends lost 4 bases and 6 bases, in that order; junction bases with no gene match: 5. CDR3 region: CASSVGGREDTQYF. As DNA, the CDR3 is TGTGCCAGCAGTGTGGGCGGGAGGGAGGATACGCAGTATTTT.

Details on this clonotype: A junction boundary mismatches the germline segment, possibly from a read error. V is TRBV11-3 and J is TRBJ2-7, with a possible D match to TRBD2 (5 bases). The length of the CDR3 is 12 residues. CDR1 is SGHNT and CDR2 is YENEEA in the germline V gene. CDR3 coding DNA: TGTGCCAGCAGCTTGGTAGGCAATGAGCGGTTCTTC. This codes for CASSLVGNERFF.

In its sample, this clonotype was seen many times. DNA of the CDR3: TGTGCCAGCAGTTACTCGGGGGGGCAGCACTATGGCTACACCTTC. Protein sequence: CASSYSGGQHYGYTF. The chain links TRBV6-5 to TRBJ1-2; weak D call: TRBD1 (6 bases). Germline-derived CDR1 and CDR2 are MNHEY and SVGAGI. V was clipped by 0 bases and J by 3 bases, with 11 bases between them. The CDR3 covers 15 residues.

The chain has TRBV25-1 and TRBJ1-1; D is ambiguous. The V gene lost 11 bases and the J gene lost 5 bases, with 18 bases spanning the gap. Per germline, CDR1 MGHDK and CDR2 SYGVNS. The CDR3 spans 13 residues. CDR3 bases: TGTGCCTTCACCGTGAATGTGGGGACTGAAGCTTTCTTT. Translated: CAFTVNVGTEAFF.

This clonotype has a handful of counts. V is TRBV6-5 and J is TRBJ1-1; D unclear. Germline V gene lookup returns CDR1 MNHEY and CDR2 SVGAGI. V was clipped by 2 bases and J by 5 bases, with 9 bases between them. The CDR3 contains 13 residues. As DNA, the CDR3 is TGTGCCAGCAGTTACCGGTCCGGGACTGAAGCTTTCTTT. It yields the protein CASSYRSGTEAFF.

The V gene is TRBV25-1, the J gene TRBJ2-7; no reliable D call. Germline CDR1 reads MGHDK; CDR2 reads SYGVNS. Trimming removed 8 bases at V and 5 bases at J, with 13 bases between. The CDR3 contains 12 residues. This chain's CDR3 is CASVDGPHEQYF. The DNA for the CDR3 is TGTGCCAGCGTGGACGGTCCCCACGAGCAGTACTTC.

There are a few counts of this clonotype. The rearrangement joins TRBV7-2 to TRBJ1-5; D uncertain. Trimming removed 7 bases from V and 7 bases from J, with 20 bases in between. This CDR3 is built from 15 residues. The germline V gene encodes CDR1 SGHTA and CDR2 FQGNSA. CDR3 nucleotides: TGTGCCAGCACCAATAGCGTTATAGGGAGGCAGCCCCAGCATTTT. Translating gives CASTNSVIGRQPQHF.

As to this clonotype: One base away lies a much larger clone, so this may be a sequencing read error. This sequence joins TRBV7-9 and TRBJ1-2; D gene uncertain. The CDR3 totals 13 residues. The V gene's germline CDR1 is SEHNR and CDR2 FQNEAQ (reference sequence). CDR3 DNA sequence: TGTGCCGGCAGTTTATCTCCGACCTATGGCTACACCTTC. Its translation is CAGSLSPTYGYTF.

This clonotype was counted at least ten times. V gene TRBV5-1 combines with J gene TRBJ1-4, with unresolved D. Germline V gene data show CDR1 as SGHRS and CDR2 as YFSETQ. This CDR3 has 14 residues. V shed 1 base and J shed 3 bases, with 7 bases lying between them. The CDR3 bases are TGCGCCAGCAGCTTGCACGGATCTAATGAAAAACTGTTTTTT. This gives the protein CASSLHGSNEKLFF.

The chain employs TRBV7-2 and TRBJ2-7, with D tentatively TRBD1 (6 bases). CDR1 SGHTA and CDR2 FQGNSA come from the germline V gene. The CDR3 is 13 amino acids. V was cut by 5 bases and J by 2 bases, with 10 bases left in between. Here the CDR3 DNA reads TGTGCCAGCAGCACCTACAGGGCCTACGAGCAGTACTTC. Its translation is CASSTYRAYEQYF.

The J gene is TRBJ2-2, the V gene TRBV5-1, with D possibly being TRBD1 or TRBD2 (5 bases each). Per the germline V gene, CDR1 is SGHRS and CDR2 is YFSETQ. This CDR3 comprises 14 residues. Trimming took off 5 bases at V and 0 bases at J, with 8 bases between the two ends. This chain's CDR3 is CASRGRTNTGELFF. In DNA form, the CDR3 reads TGCGCCAGCAGGGGACGGACGAACACCGGGGAGCTGTTTTTT.

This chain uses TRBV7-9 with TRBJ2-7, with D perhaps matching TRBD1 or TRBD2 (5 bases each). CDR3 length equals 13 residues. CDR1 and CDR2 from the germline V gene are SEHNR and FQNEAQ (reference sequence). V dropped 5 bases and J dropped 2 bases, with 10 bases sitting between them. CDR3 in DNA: TGTGCCAGCAGCGGGACGGTTACCTACGAGCAGTACTTC. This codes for CASSGTVTYEQYF. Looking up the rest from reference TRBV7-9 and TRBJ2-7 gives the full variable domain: DTGVSQNPRHKITKRGQNVTFRCDPISEHNRLYWYRQTLGQGPEFLTYFQNEAQLEKSRLLSDRFSAERPKGSFSTLEIQRTEQGDSAMYLCASSGTVTYEQYFGPGTRLTVT.

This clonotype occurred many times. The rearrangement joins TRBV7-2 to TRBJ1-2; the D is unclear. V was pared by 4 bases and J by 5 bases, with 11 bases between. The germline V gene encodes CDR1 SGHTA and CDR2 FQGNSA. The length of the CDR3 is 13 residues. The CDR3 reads CASSSAAVYGYTF. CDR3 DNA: TGTGCCAGCAGCTCAGCCGCGGTGTATGGCTACACCTTC.

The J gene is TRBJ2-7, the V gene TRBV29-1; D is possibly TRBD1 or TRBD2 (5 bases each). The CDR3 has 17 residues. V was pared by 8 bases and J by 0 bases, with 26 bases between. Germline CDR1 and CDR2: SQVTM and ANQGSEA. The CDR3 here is CSKQLPGRTLSSYEQYF. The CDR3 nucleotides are TGCAGCAAACAGCTCCCGGGACGGACCTTAAGCTCCTACGAGCAGTACTTC.

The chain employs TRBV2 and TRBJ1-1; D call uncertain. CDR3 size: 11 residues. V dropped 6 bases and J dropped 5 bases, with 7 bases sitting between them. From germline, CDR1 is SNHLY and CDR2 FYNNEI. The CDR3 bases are TGTGCCAGCAGGGTCTGGACTGAAGCTTTCTTT. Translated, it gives CASRVWTEAFF.

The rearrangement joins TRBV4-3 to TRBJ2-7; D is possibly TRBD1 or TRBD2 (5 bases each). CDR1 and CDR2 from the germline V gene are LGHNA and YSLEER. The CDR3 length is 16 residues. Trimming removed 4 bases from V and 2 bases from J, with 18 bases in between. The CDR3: CASSRITGGLAYEQYF. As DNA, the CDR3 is TGCGCCAGCAGCCGCATAACAGGAGGACTTGCCTACGAGCAGTACTTC.

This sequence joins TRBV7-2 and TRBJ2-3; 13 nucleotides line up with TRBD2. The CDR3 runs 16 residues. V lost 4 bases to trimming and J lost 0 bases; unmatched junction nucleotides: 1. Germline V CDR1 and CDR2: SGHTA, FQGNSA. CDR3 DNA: TGTGCCAGCAGCTCGGGACTAGCGGGAAGCACAGATACGCAGTATTTT. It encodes CASSSGLAGSTDTQYF.

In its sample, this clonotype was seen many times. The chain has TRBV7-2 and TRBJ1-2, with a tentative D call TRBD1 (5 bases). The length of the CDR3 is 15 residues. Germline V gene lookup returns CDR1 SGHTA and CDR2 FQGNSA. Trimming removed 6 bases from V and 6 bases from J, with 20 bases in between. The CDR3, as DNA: TGTGCCAGCAGACTATCCTCGGGGCAGGGAGATGGCTACACCTTC. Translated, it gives CASRLSSGQGDGYTF.

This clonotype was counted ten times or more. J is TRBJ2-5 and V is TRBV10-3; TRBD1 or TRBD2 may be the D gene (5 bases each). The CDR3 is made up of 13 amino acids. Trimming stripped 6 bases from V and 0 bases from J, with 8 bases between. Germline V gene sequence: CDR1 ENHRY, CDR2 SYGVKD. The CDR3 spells CAISGTDQETQYF. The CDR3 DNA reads TGTGCCATCAGCGGGACGGACCAAGAGACCCAGTACTTC.

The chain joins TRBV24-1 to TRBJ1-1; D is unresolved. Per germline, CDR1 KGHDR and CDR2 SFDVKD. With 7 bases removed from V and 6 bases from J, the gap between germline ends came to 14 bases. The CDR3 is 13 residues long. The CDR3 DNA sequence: TGTGCCACCAGCGTAGGAAGGTCTGCTGAAGCTTTCTTT. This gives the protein CATSVGRSAEAFF.

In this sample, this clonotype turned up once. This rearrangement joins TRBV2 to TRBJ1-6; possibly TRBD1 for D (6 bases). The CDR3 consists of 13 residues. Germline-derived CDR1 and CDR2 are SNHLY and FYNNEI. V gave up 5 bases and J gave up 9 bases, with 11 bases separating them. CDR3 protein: CASSWDTISPLHF. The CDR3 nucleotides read TGTGCCAGCAGTTGGGACACGATTTCACCCCTCCACTTT.

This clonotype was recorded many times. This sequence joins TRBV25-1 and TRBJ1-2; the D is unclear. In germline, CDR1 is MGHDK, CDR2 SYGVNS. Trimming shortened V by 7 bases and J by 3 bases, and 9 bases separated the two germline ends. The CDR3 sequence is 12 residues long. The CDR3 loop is CASNFGDYGYTF. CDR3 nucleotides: TGTGCCAGCAATTTTGGGGACTATGGCTACACCTTC.

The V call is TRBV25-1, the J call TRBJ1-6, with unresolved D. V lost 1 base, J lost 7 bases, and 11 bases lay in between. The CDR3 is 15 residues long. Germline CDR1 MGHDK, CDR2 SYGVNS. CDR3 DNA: TGTGCCAGCAGTGAATCCCCCAGGCCCAATTCACCCCTCCACTTT. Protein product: CASSESPRPNSPLHF.

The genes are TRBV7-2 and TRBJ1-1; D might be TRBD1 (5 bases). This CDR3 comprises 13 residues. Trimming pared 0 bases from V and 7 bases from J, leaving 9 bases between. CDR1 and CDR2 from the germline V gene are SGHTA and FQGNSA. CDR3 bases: TGTGCCAGCAGCTTAGCCTCTAGGGGTGAAGCTTTCTTT. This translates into CASSLASRGEAFF.